The next 11 T cell receptor beta chains were all read from a single sample in a study of beta chain features in type 1 diabetes. Whole-study results and caveats: Type 1 diabetes patients showed a moderate but significant shortening of TCRB CDR3s in all four CD4+ subsets.

Their antigens are not known. Since all of the isolated RNA was reverse transcribed, expressed TCRB transcripts were what got sequenced. Profiled with immunoSEQ multiplex PCR; TCRdb holds only in-frame clones, not every one. The sample contains some 15,000 clones, over 55% of which appear only once. Source material: Tregs from blood. The source is a young man with type 1 diabetes.

This sequence joins TRBV18 and TRBJ1-3, with 9 nucleotides matching TRBD1. V trimming: 3 bases; J trimming: 4 bases; junction bases outside the gene matches: 4. The CDR3 loop spans 15 amino acids. Germline assignment: CDR1 KGHSH and CDR2 LQKENI. CDR3 sequence: CASSPGQGIGNTIYF. The DNA of the CDR3 is TGTGCCAGCTCACCGGGACAGGGAATCGGAAACACCATATATTTT. The full variable domain, rest sourced from reference TRBV18 and TRBJ1-3, is NAGVMQNPRHLVRRRGQEARLRCSPMKGHSHVYWYRQLPEEGLKFMVYLQKENIIDESGMPKERFSAEFPKEGPSILRIQQVVRGDSAAYFCASSPGQGIGNTIYFGEGSWLTVV.

This clone has only a few counts. The J gene is TRBJ2-7, the V gene TRBV7-2; D remains unclear. The CDR3 consists of 12 residues. The germline V gene has CDR1 SGHTA and CDR2 FQGNSA. Trimming pared 5 bases from V and 2 bases from J, leaving 7 bases between. CDR3 protein: CASSPTPYEQYF. The CDR3 DNA reads as TGTGCCAGCAGCCCTACCCCCTACGAGCAGTACTTC.

V gene TRBV5-1 combines with J gene TRBJ2-1; 8 nucleotides line up with TRBD2. This CDR3 has 16 residues. Trimming took 4 bases from V and 1 from J; bases not matched to a gene: 7. Germline CDR1 reads SGHRS; CDR2 reads YFSETQ. CDR3 coding DNA: TGCGCCAGCAGCCCTAGCCCTAGCGGGTCCTACAATGAGCAGTTCTTC. This translates into CASSPSPSGSYNEQFF.

Turning to this clone: At one of its ends the junction is not consistent with the germline gene, which may arise from a read error. The CDR3 nucleotides are TGTGTCAGCAGCCAAGAACGGGTCGGCGAGCAGTACTTC. Translated: CVSSQERVGEQYF. The chain recombines TRBV14 with TRBJ2-7, with unresolved D. CDR1 is SGHDN, CDR2 FVKESK, per germline. CDR3 length: 13 amino acids.

V and J are TRBV19 and TRBJ2-1, with TRBD1 matching over 8 bases. The V and J ends lost 6 bases and 2 bases, in that order; junction bases with no gene match: 9. Germline CDR1 reads LNHDA; CDR2 reads SQIVND (reference sequence). This CDR3 region has 16 residues. DNA for the CDR3: TGTGCCAGTAGCAAACAAGGACAGGGCCCCTACAATGAGCAGTTCTTC. It encodes CASSKQGQGPYNEQFF.

The chain carries TRBV10-3 and TRBJ2-3; 7 nucleotides line up with TRBD1. This CDR3 is built from 14 residues. Germline CDR1 ENHRY, CDR2 SYGVKD. After removal of 4 bases from V and 6 bases from J, the junction contained 7 bases not matched to a gene. The CDR3 is CAISGGTGVDTQYF. The DNA of the CDR3 is TGTGCCATCAGTGGGGGAACAGGGGTGGATACGCAGTATTTT.

The rearrangement links TRBV4-2 to TRBJ2-5, with 9 bases matching TRBD2. Germline CDR1 and CDR2: LGHNA and YNFKEQ. V gave up 1 base and J gave up 5 bases; unmatched junction bases: 8. This CDR3 region has 16 residues. Written as DNA, the CDR3 is TGTGCCAGCAGCCAAGGGGCTAGCGGGGCCCGGGAGACCCAGTACTTC. Translating gives CASSQGASGARETQYF.

The genes are TRBV10-3 and TRBJ1-2; perhaps TRBD1 as D (6 bases). CDR1 and CDR2 from the germline V gene are ENHRY and SYGVKD. The ends were cut back, 6 bases at V and 7 bases at J, with 18 bases in the middle. CDR3 length: 14 amino acids. CDR3 amino acids: CAIRGDILEGGYTF. The CDR3 region has the DNA TGTGCCATCAGGGGGGACATACTTGAGGGTGGCTACACCTTC.

The chain has TRBV7-8 and TRBJ2-4; tentative D call: TRBD1 (6 bases). V gave up 4 bases and J gave up 11 bases, with 18 bases separating them. The CDR3 has 14 residues. Germline values: CDR1 SGHVS, CDR2 FQNEAQ. The CDR3 is CASSSRGTFGFQYF. CDR3 nucleotides: TGTGCCAGCAGCTCGAGAGGGACATTCGGTTTTCAGTACTTC.

This clone has just one count. This chain links TRBV6-1 with TRBJ1-5; 8 nucleotides agree with TRBD1. The CDR3 is made up of 13 amino acids. CDR1 is MNHNS and CDR2 is SASEGT in the germline V gene. V lost 4 bases, J lost 10 bases, and 6 bases stayed unmatched. CDR3 loop: CASSGTGSSPQHF. The CDR3 nucleotides are TGTGCCAGCAGTGGGACAGGGAGTAGCCCCCAGCATTTT.

This sequence joins TRBV30 and TRBJ2-5; 11 bases agree with TRBD1. V lost 4 bases, J lost 5 bases, and 12 bases stayed unmatched. The CDR3 covers 16 residues. Germline assignment: CDR1 GTSNPN and CDR2 SVGIG (reference sequence). The CDR3 is CAWTPLGQGVWETQYF. CDR3 in DNA: TGTGCCTGGACACCGTTGGGACAGGGGGTTTGGGAGACCCAGTACTTC.